The present TCR beta chain was sequenced within a study of T-cell memory formation after mild COVID-19. Across the whole study: TCR clusters showed largely donor specificity.

TCRdb re-called the 5' RACE reads through MiXCR, storing one row per CDR3 protein. Here the sample spans about 110,000 distinct CDR3 sequences, roughly a sixth being singletons. Whole-study results and caveats: Contracting CD8+ clones were enriched in EMRA, CD4+ mainly in CM and EM. Detection of some responders pre-infection suggested pre-existing cross-reactive memory T cells participated. CD4/CD8 balance held among clones contracting day 15 to 85, and later expanders leaned CD4+.

This clonotype was counted between two and nine times. Antigen: not known. With V trimmed by 0 bases and J by 7 bases, 3 bases remained unmatched. This CDR3 is 15 amino acids long. Germline lookup yields CDR1 SGHTA and CDR2 FQGNSA. The TCR sequence derives from a man between 18 and 29 years old who had mild COVID-19 (a few samples of this study predate the infection). Cell type and time point are not known. This chain uses TRBV7-2 with TRBJ2-3, with TRBD2 matching 11 bases. Sequenced sample: PBMCs or a T cell subset sorted from them (not recorded which). CDR3 bases: TGTGCCAGCAGCTTAGCGCCTAGCGGGGGGAATACGCAGTATTTT. Translated: CASSLAPSGGNTQYF.